This T cell receptor beta chain was identified during a study of blood T cells in healthy people across ages (dated by TCRdb to about 2015). A note on the overall study: In model experiments, roughly one uniquely barcoded TCR beta cDNA molecule per two T cells was captured by template switching. The study measured age-related changes in TCR beta repertoire diversity using deep sequencing normalized with unique cDNA molecular identifiers. The donors were divided into four age groups: young (average about 15 years), middle-aged (approximately 41), aged (62) and long-lived (about 80). Donors of different ages were randomly distributed across sequencing lanes to avoid experimental bias. Using the same blood draw, the study looked at two additional independent replicas of 1 million unique cDNA reads for two donors, one aged 18 to 30 and the other aged 80 or older.

The CDR3 starts with the cysteine, ends with the phenylalanine, and has 15 residues. Only CDR3 DNA is held: 45 bases, read in frame from base 1. The germline V gene yields SGHRS for CDR1 and YFSETQ for CDR2. Germline trimming: 3 bases from V, 4 bases from J; junction bases outside gene matches: 9. The library was obtained by 5' RACE. The sequencer was an Illumina HiSeq 2500. A second PCR of roughly 6 to 12 cycles was performed with a sample-barcoded 5' primer and a J-beta primer mix. A unique molecular identifier was introduced onto each TCR beta cDNA molecule by a template-switch 5' adaptor carrying 12 random nucleotides. At least 2.5 million CDR3-containing paired-end reads were obtained from each sample. First-strand cDNA was synthesized from all RNA with the Mint cDNA synthesis kit, primed by a TRBC-specific oligonucleotide. Following uracil-DNA glycosylase treatment, all cDNA underwent a first 18-cycle PCR with the universal primers M1SS and BC2_uni_R. Per the authors' processing: Each sample was normalized by randomly selecting 1 million high-quality reads, each carrying a distinct molecular identifier. Reads with shared molecular identifiers were discarded instead of being binned into consensus sequences. MiTCR, run with a Q25 quality threshold and the strictest error-elimination algorithm, handled CDR3 identification, clonotype clustering and error correction. A nonparametric unseen species model with Euler transformation was used to estimate lower-bound total TCR beta diversity. Through fastp at Q25 and MiXCR, TCRdb rebuilt clones from the public reads, retaining in-frame beta chains. CDR3 protein duplicates are merged, each entry listing the most common genes and DNA. TCRdb, rather than the study authors, made the V and J calls. The sample records 650,000 to 1,000,000 distinct CDR3 sequences, around 36% of which are singletons. In total, the top ten clones hold 13% of the sample.

The approximately 39 donors, aged about 6 to 100 years, were systemically healthy Caucasian individuals from Russia. Each donor gave 8 to 10 milliliters of peripheral blood, drawn into EDTA-treated Vacutainer tubes. Ficoll-Paque density-gradient centrifugation was used to isolate PBMCs, with at least 7 million obtained per sample. Trizol reagent was used to extract total RNA from the PBMCs, yielding at least 5.5 micrograms per sample. Naive CD45RAhigh/CD27high T cell percentages were measured by flow cytometry on a PBMC aliquot from every donor. Findings and caveats that apply to the study as a whole: Conclusive comparison of naive and antigen-experienced compartments was prevented by the profiling of bulk unsorted PBMCs. A strong correlation was found between observed TCR beta diversity and the percentage of naive T cells measured by flow cytometry. Compared with the aged group, the long-lived group had more naive CD4+ T cells, fewer expanded clones and increased TCR diversity, suggesting age selection. Because the CMV infection status of the donors was unknown, age-related changes in expanded clonotypes may potentially have been confounded. Estimates of total diversity from one million sequenced T cells were regarded as lower bounds and underestimates. As age increased, observed TCR beta diversity per million T cells dropped in a roughly linear way, and a significant reduction was already evident by age about 40.

Note on this clonotype: It lacks a known antigen. Base qualities were left out, and no much larger clone turns up one base away.

Sample: blood. The rearranged chain carries TRBV5-1 and TRBJ1-1, with 7 central nucleotides matching TRBD1. This TCR was sampled from a man younger than 30 in good health. The CDR3 sequence is CASSSQGRPGTEAFF. The DNA reads TGCGCCAGCAGCTCACAGGGGCGGCCGGGCACTGAAGCTTTCTTT.